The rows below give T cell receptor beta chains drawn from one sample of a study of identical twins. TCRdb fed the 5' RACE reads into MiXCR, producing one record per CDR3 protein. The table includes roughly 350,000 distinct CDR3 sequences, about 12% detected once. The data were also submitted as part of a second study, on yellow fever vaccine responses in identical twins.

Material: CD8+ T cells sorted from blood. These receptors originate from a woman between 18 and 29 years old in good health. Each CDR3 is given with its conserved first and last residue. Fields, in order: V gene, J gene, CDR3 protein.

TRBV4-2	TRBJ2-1	CASSQVTGVEQFF
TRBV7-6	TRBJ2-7	CASSDGAGPGYEQYF
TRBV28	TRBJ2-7	CASSFQGQGEQYF
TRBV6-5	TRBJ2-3	CASSYRGSGTDTQYF
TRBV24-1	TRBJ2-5	CATSEAGTGSVETQYF
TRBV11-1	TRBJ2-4	CASSGGNEGLRSKNIQYF
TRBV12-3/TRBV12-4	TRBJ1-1	CASSRSRNTEAFF
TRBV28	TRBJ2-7	CASRRRTRLSYEQYF
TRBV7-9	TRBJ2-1	CASSPDRIEFF
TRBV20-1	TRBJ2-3	CSAKELLSTDTQYF
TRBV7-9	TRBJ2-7	CASSEPGQGTYEQYF
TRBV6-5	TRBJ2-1	CASSYPRGLYNEQFF
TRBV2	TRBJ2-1	CASTRTGGPYNEQFF
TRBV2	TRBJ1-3	CASSSGTSGNTIYF
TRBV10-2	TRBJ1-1	CASRTTTNTEAFF
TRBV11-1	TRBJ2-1	CASSLLGPGGHQRDEQFF
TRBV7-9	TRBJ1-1	CASSLAWNTEAFF
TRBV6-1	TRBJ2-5	CASRSSGGPLRETQYF
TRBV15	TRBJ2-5	CATSSRGGQETQYF
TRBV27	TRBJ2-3	CASSPRTYGTDTQYF
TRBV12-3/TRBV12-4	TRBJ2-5	CASRDRGETQYF
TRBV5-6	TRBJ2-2	CASSKTGELFF
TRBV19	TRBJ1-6	CASSPPDSGNSPLHF
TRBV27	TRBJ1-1	CASERNTEAFF
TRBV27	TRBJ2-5	CASSLILGGETQYF
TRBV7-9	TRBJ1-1	CASTLPGGAEAFF
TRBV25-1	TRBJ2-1	CASSEYTGGSSYNEQFF
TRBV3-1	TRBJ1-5	CASSQKGGPNQPQHF
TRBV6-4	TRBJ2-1	CASSEYLHNEQFF
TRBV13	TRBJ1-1	CASSLGGDLNTEAFF
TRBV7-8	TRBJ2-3	CASSVTGTPIDTQYF
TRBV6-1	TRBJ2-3	CASSQQSDPDTQYF
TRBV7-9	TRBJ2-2	CASSPWANTGELFF
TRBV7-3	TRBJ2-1	CASSLGSGNEQFF
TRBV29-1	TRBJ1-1	CSVFQGATEAFF
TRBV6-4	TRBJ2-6	CASSADSSGANVLTF
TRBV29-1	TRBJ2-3	CSVEVALAASTDTQYF